This T cell receptor (beta chain) is from a study of spatial heterogeneity in lung cancer. Every molecule of TCR cDNA had its own unique molecular identifier. TCRdb reprocessed the 5' RACE reads via MiXCR and lists one record per CDR3 protein. The table shows about 44,000 distinct CDR3 sequences, with approximately 13% occurring only once. This CDR3 has 15 amino acids. Germline loops: CDR1 SGHDT, CDR2 YYEEEE. V dropped 3 bases and J dropped 0 bases, with 13 bases sitting between them. Time point meaning: sample taken at primary tumor resection. Unsorted whole RNA samples from tumor, nontumor lung or frozen PBMC were sequenced.

This sequence joins TRBV5-6 and TRBJ2-7; TRBD2 is a possible D gene (6 bases). The receptor was derived from a male donor with early-stage non-small cell lung cancer. Here the sequenced sample was PBMCs, taken at surgery. CDR3 in DNA: TGTGCCAGCAGCTGGGGGGTTTTACGCTCCTACGAGCAGTACTTC. Translation: CASSWGVLRSYEQYF.